This T cell receptor (beta chain) derives from a study of blood T cells in healthy people across ages. The study, taken as a whole, reports: TCR beta diversity, measured per million T cells, fell in a roughly linear way with age.

Only a few counts were recorded for this clonotype. Its specificity is not known. From germline, CDR1 is SQVTM and CDR2 ANQGSEA. This CDR3 comprises 12 residues. Losses at the gene ends were 8 bases for V and 6 bases for J; bases not matched to a gene: 7. Primers used in a second PCR of roughly 7 to 12 cycles were a sample-barcoded 5' primer and a J-beta primer mix. MiXCR was run by TCRdb on the 5' RACE reads, yielding one entry per CDR3 protein. The table has hundreds of thousands of distinct CDR3 sequences, more than 20% seen once. The same data also contributed to another study, on T cells of mothers and their children.

The chain recombines TRBV29-1 with TRBJ2-1; 7 nucleotides align to TRBD2. Sequenced material: blood. The receptor was isolated from a boy aged 5 to 17 in good health. The CDR3 region is CSSGREGNEQFF. The CDR3 DNA is TGCAGCTCTGGAAGGGAGGGCAATGAGCAGTTCTTC.